The rows below give T cell receptor beta chains drawn from one sample of a study of blood T cell repertoires in COVID-19. TCRdb's copy holds only in-frame clones and misses some; the assay was immunoSEQ multiplex PCR. The table has approximately 160,000 clones, 80% to 90% seen once. Input material: peripheral blood. The receptor set was obtained from a woman of 80 years or more with acute or convalescent COVID-19. CDR3s include the opening cysteine and the closing phenylalanine or tryptophan. D genes are given only for firm matches. Only part of the rows carry a size: once, few, many, or a class if the clone is expanded.

clone_size	v_call	d_call	j_call	cdr3_nt	cdr3_aa
-	TRBV6-5	TRBD1	TRBJ1-5	TGTGCCAGCAGCCCGACAGGGGGCAGGAATCAGCCCCAGCATTTT	CASSPTGGRNQPQHF
-	TRBV2	TRBD2	TRBJ2-1	TGTGCCAGCAGTCATAGCGGGAGCCTCGGGTACAATGAGCAGTTCTTC	CASSHSGSLGYNEQFF
-	TRBV5-4	TRBD2	TRBJ2-1	TGTGCCAGCAGCGCGACTAGCGGGAAGTTTCGAAATGAGCAGTTCTTC	CASSATSGKFRNEQFF
-	TRBV27	TRBD2	TRBJ2-1	TGTGCCAGCAGTCTCCGGACTAGCGGTGGGTCCTACAATGAGCAGTTCTTC	CASSLRTSGGSYNEQFF
-	TRBV7-9	-	TRBJ1-2	TGTGCCAGCCTGAACAGGGAAGATGGCTACACCTTC	CASLNREDGYTF
-	TRBV5-1	-	TRBJ1-1	TGCGCCAGCAGCTTGGGCAGGGTGGGGCCGAACACTGAAGCTTTCTTT	CASSLGRVGPNTEAFF
few	TRBV13	-	TRBJ1-2	TGTGCCAGCAGCTTAGGTCAGGGCGATGGCTACACCTTC	CASSLGQGDGYTF
-	TRBV7-2	TRBD2	TRBJ2-3	TGTGCCAGCAGCTTAGTTAGGGCGGGGGGGCGAGATACGCAGTATTTT	CASSLVRAGGRDTQYF
-	TRBV6-5	TRBD1	TRBJ2-7	TGTGCCAGCAGCCGCCCGGGACAGGGCTACGAGCAGTACTTC	CASSRPGQGYEQYF
-	TRBV7-9	-	TRBJ2-7	TGTGCCAGCAGCCACTCTTCAGGGTATAGCGAGCAGTACTTC	CASSHSSGYSEQYF
-	TRBV30	-	TRBJ1-3	TGTGCCTCAAACAGAGAAATGGGAAACACCATATATTTT	CASNREMGNTIYF
few	TRBV18	-	TRBJ2-5	TGTGCCAGCTCACCACCGTCGCAAGAGACCCAGTACTTC	CASSPPSQETQYF
-	TRBV5-4	TRBD1	TRBJ2-1	TGTGCCAGCAGCTGGGACAGGGTACGGAATGAGCAGTTCTTC	CASSWDRVRNEQFF
-	TRBV27	TRBD1	TRBJ1-2	TGTGCCAGCAGTTTACAGGGGGCGCGGGGCTACACCTTC	CASSLQGARGYTF
-	TRBV2	-	TRBJ1-2	TGTGCCAGCAGTGAAATGGACAGTTATGGCTACACCTTC	CASSEMDSYGYTF
-	TRBV5-1	TRBD1	TRBJ2-3	TGCGCCAGCAGCTCCACCGGGACAGGGGTTATTACAGATACGCAGTATTTT	CASSSTGTGVITDTQYF